One sample yielded the 23 T cell receptor beta chains listed below, sequenced in a study of blood T cell repertoires in COVID-19. Generated by immunoSEQ multiplex PCR, the TCRdb table keeps only in-frame clones and is missing some. The sample has about 240,000 clones, roughly 83% seen once. The sequencing sample was made of peripheral blood. The receptors shown here come from a woman aged 80 or older with acute or convalescent COVID-19.

This clone was recorded at least ten times. V is TRBV5-1 and J is TRBJ1-1; 7 bases match TRBD1. Trimming at V came to 4 bases and at J to 3 bases, leaving 9 bases not matched to a gene. The CDR3 covers 15 residues. Germline assignment: CDR1 SGHRS and CDR2 YFSETQ. The CDR3 bases are TGCGCCAGCAGCCCGATGGGACAGAAACACACTGAAGCTTTCTTT. Encoded protein: CASSPMGQKHTEAFF.

This chain links TRBV24-1 with TRBJ2-1; D remains ambiguous. Germline loops: CDR1 KGHDR, CDR2 SFDVKD. CDR3 size: 14 residues. V was pared by 2 bases and J by 5 bases, with 9 bases between. The CDR3 region has the DNA TGTGCCACCAGTGATTACAGTATCCACAATGAGCAGTTCTTC. Protein: CATSDYSIHNEQFF.

This rearrangement joins TRBV18 to TRBJ2-1, with 11 bases lining up with TRBD2. J gave up 10 bases and V 4 bases, and 6 bases lay outside the gene matches. This CDR3 region has 14 residues. Germline V lookup: CDR1 KGHSH, CDR2 LQKENI. The CDR3 spells CASSQLLAGGEQFF. DNA for the CDR3: TGTGCCAGCTCACAACTGCTAGCGGGGGGCGAGCAGTTCTTC.

The chain combines TRBV29-1 with TRBJ1-1; possibly TRBD1 for D (6 bases). This CDR3 comprises 12 residues. CDR1 and CDR2 (germline): SQVTM, ANQGSEA. The ends were cut back, 6 bases at V and 4 bases at J, with 12 bases in the middle. CDR3 DNA sequence: TGCAGCGTCGTGACAGGTGGCACTGAAGCTTTCTTT. It yields the protein CSVVTGGTEAFF.

The V and J genes are TRBV4-2 and TRBJ1-5, with a weak D call TRBD1 (5 bases). Germline loops: CDR1 LGHNA, CDR2 YNFKEQ. The CDR3 consists of 14 residues. Trimming took 3 bases from V and 8 from J, leaving 14 bases between them. The CDR3 spells CASSQSGGKEPQHF. CDR3 DNA: TGTGCCAGCAGCCAGTCGGGGGGAAAGGAGCCCCAGCATTTT.

The chain joins TRBV3-1 (or the pseudogene TRBV3-2) to TRBJ1-2; D call uncertain. V was shortened by 3 bases and J by 8 bases, with 13 bases between the two germline ends. Germline CDR1 and CDR2: LGHDT and YNNKEL (reference sequence). This CDR3 is 13 amino acids long. CDR3 coding DNA: TGTGCCAGCAGCCACCAGGTCGCGGGGGGCTACACCTTC. Translating gives CASSHQVAGGYTF.

This chain connects TRBV30 to TRBJ1-5, with 8 bases aligning to TRBD1. The CDR3 extends over 13 amino acids. In germline, CDR1 is GTSNPN, CDR2 SVGIG (reference sequence). V lost 4 bases, J lost 3 bases, and 2 bases stayed unmatched. The CDR3 nucleotides read TGTGCCTGGACAGGGGGCCTCAATCAGCCCCAGCATTTT. Amino acids: CAWTGGLNQPQHF.

This chain uses TRBV18 with TRBJ1-2; 7 positions agree with TRBD1. CDR3 length equals 16 residues. J lost 4 bases, V lost 3 bases, and 11 bases had no gene match. Per the germline V gene, CDR1 is KGHSH and CDR2 is LQKENI. The CDR3 sequence is CASSPYRQGQGYGYTF. The CDR3 DNA follows: TGTGCCAGCTCACCCTACCGACAGGGTCAGGGCTATGGCTACACCTTC.

The chain is built from TRBV5-1 and TRBJ2-5, with 7 bases matching TRBD2. Germline lookup yields CDR1 SGHRS and CDR2 YFSETQ. This CDR3 comprises 16 residues. V lost 1 base to trimming and J lost 1 base; unmatched junction nucleotides: 7. The CDR3 sequence: CASSLLGRGVQETQYF. DNA of the CDR3: TGCGCCAGCAGCTTGCTTGGTCGGGGGGTCCAAGAGACCCAGTACTTC.

This chain links TRBV3-1 (or the pseudogene TRBV3-2) with TRBJ1-2; D perhaps matches TRBD1 (5 bases). Germline lookup yields CDR1 LGHDT and CDR2 YNNKEL (reference sequence). V lost 1 base and J 8 bases, leaving 14 bases between the germline ends. This CDR3 has 14 amino acids. The chain's CDR3 is CASSQGGLAKGYTF. In DNA, the CDR3 is TGTGCCAGCAGCCAAGGGGGCCTAGCGAAAGGCTACACCTTC.

This sequence joins TRBV28 and TRBJ1-1; no definite D call. CDR1 is MDHEN, CDR2 SYDVKM, per germline. Trimming took off 7 bases at V and 4 bases at J, with 10 bases between the two ends. CDR3 length: 12 amino acids. The CDR3 protein is CASIGSATEAFF. CDR3 coding DNA: TGTGCCAGCATTGGCAGCGCCACTGAAGCTTTCTTT.

In this sample, this clone turned up once. The chain uses TRBV3-1 (or the pseudogene TRBV3-2) and TRBJ1-6; D unclear. The CDR3 runs 13 residues. V was cut by 1 base and J by 5 bases, with 3 bases left in between. The V gene's germline CDR1 is LGHDT and CDR2 YNNKEL (reference sequence). The CDR3 protein is CASSQGDNSPLHF. The CDR3 nucleotides read TGTGCCAGCAGCCAAGGCGATAATTCACCCCTCCACTTT.

The chain recombines TRBV2 with TRBJ1-6; 7 bases align to TRBD1. The ends lost 5 bases at V and 6 bases at J; junction bases unmatched: 4. CDR1 is SNHLY, CDR2 FYNNEI, per germline. The CDR3 contains 14 residues. For the CDR3, the DNA is TGTGCCAGCAGTACCGGGACAGCTAATTCACCCCTCCACTTT. This codes for CASSTGTANSPLHF.

This clone was picked up a small number of times. The V gene is TRBV28, the J gene TRBJ1-3, with unresolved D. This CDR3 region has 17 residues. The V end was cut by 0 bases, the J end by 0 bases, with 12 bases between. The germline V gene encodes CDR1 MDHEN and CDR2 SYDVKM. CDR3: CASSLWGSSLSGNTIYF. DNA of the CDR3: TGTGCCAGCAGTTTATGGGGCAGTTCCCTCTCTGGAAACACCATATATTTT.

The chain links TRBV7-2 to TRBJ2-7; D might be TRBD2 (6 bases). Looked up from germline, CDR1 is SGHTA and CDR2 is FQGNSA. Deletions cut 1 base from V and 2 bases from J, with 12 bases between. This CDR3 is built from 15 residues. CDR3 protein: CASSLVEGRTYEQYF. CDR3 DNA: TGTGCCAGCAGCTTAGTTGAGGGGAGGACCTACGAGCAGTACTTC.

This chain connects TRBV7-2 to TRBJ1-2; no reliable D call. From germline, CDR1 is SGHTA and CDR2 FQGNSA. V was trimmed by 0 bases and J by 4 bases, leaving 9 bases between them. CDR3 length: 14 residues. The CDR3 reads CASSLAGRSYGYTF. The CDR3 region has the DNA TGTGCCAGCAGCTTAGCTGGCAGAAGCTATGGCTACACCTTC.

The J gene is TRBJ2-7, the V gene TRBV6-5; no clear D. Germline-derived CDR1 and CDR2 are MNHEY and SVGAGI. The germline V and J ends were trimmed by 5 bases and 3 bases, with 8 bases remaining between them. The CDR3 is made up of 12 amino acids. CDR3 nucleotides: TGTGCCAGCAGTCCGAGGCTCTACGAGCAGTACTTC. It specifies CASSPRLYEQYF.

This chain uses TRBV5-1 with TRBJ1-5; the D gene is possibly TRBD1 (5 bases). The CDR3 length is 14 residues. In germline, CDR1 is SGHRS, CDR2 YFSETQ. The V gene lost 0 bases and the J gene lost 1 base, with 5 bases spanning the gap. The CDR3 nucleotides read TGCGCCAGCAGCTTGGAGGGGAGCAATCAGCCCCAGCATTTT. This encodes CASSLEGSNQPQHF.

This clone came up a few times. The rearrangement links TRBV20-1 to TRBJ2-7, with a tentative D call TRBD2 (7 bases). The length of the CDR3 is 15 residues. Germline V CDR1 and CDR2: DFQATT, SNEGSKA (reference sequence). V was pared by 3 bases and J by 2 bases, with 17 bases between. The CDR3 nucleotides are TGCAGTGCTAGTAGGCCCCAGGGGACTACCTACGAGCAGTACTTC. It encodes CSASRPQGTTYEQYF.

V is TRBV6-6 and J is TRBJ2-1; D remains unclear. The CDR3 has 15 residues. Trimming removed 7 bases at V and 0 bases at J, with 13 bases between. The germline gives CDR1 MNHNY, CDR2 SVGAGI (reference sequence). Written as DNA, the CDR3 is TGTGCCAGCACCACGGCGAGGAGCTCCTACAATGAGCAGTTCTTC. Encoded protein: CASTTARSSYNEQFF.

The chain couples TRBV7-6 to TRBJ1-6; a weak D match, TRBD1 (5 bases). CDR1 is SGHVS and CDR2 is FNYEAQ in the germline V gene. The V end lost 1 base, the J end lost 7 bases, and 17 bases lay between the germline ends. CDR3 length: 17 residues. The CDR3 region has the DNA TGTGCCAGCAGCTTAGAGGGCAGGGCAATTGTAAATTCACCCCTCCACTTT. It is translated as CASSLEGRAIVNSPLHF.

This clone was seen once. The chain combines TRBV29-1 with TRBJ2-6; no clear D. The CDR3 consists of 12 residues. Germline CDR1 reads SQVTM; CDR2 reads ANQGSEA. The ends were cut back, 3 bases at V and 4 bases at J, with 4 bases in the middle. The CDR3 is CSVESGANVLTF. In DNA form, the CDR3 reads TGCAGCGTTGAGTCAGGGGCCAACGTCCTGACTTTC.

The chain combines TRBV7-9 with TRBJ2-1; 12 bases align to TRBD1. The CDR3 is made up of 17 amino acids. Germline CDR1 reads SEHNR; CDR2 reads FQNEAQ (reference sequence). The trim removed 5 bases at V and 0 bases at J, leaving 5 bases unmatched. Here the CDR3 DNA reads TGTGCCAGCAGCCCCGGGACAGGGGGCCCCTCCTACAATGAGCAGTTCTTC. Translating it yields CASSPGTGGPSYNEQFF.